These 24 T cell receptor beta chains came from one sample sequenced in a study of cytomegalovirus exposure and HLA in healthy donors (dated by TCRdb to the late 2010s). The library was prepared using the immunoSEQ multiplex PCR assay. The multiplex PCR relied on a mix of 60 forward primers for TCR Vbeta segments and 13 reverse primers for TCR Jbeta segments. Drawn from immuneACCESS, this table holds only the in-frame rearrangements with V and J called that TCRdb kept. Clones are partly lost; checked studies trace under half to an unresolved V gene and leave the rest unexplained. The sample table shows 95,000 or so clones, and 81% are seen once. The top ten hold approximately 4.2% of the sample. The sample was PBMCs. The source is a woman in her 70s in good health and CMV-seropositive.

The V and J genes are TRBV7-9 and TRBJ2-3, with D perhaps matching TRBD2 (6 bases). The CDR3 covers 16 residues. The germline V gene encodes CDR1 SEHNR and CDR2 FQNEAQ (reference sequence). Trimming took 8 bases from V and 2 from J, leaving 20 bases between them. The CDR3 region is CASLPLSAGITDTQYF. CDR3 nucleotides: TGTGCCAGCCTACCCTTGTCTGCGGGAATCACAGATACGCAGTATTTT.

The genes are TRBV11-3 and TRBJ1-1; unclear D gene. V lost 3 bases, J lost 5 bases, and 10 bases lay in between. Germline-derived CDR1 and CDR2 are SGHNT and YENEEA. The CDR3 has 13 amino acids. CDR3 residues: CASSFVLTTEAFF. The CDR3 DNA reads TGTGCCAGCAGCTTTGTACTAACGACTGAAGCTTTCTTT.

The J gene is TRBJ2-2, the V gene TRBV5-1; perhaps TRBD2 as D (6 bases). The V end was cut by 4 bases, the J end by 7 bases, with 17 bases between. This CDR3 is 15 amino acids long. CDR1 is SGHRS, CDR2 YFSETQ, per germline. CDR3 sequence reads: CASSGGTAGDGELFF. CDR3 in DNA: TGCGCCAGCAGCGGGGGGACCGCGGGCGACGGGGAGCTGTTTTTT.

V gene TRBV29-1 combines with J gene TRBJ2-5, with 8 bases lining up with TRBD1. The CDR3 extends over 15 amino acids. Germline values: CDR1 SQVTM, CDR2 ANQGSEA. Losses at the gene ends were 3 bases for V and 3 bases for J; bases not matched to a gene: 9. In DNA, the CDR3 is TGCAGCGTTGACACCCATGGACAGGGTAAAGAGACCCAGTACTTC. Protein product: CSVDTHGQGKETQYF.

CDR3 amino acids: CASSEQGAKNTEAFF. The CDR3 DNA reads as TGTGCCAGCAGCGAACAGGGGGCGAAGAACACTGAAGCTTTCTTT. This rearrangement joins TRBV6-1 to TRBJ1-1, with 9 nucleotides matching TRBD1. J lost 1 base, V lost 6 bases, and 6 bases had no gene match. The CDR3 is made up of 15 amino acids. In germline, CDR1 is MNHNS, CDR2 SASEGT.

The V and J genes are TRBV30 and TRBJ1-3; 9 bases match TRBD1. Losses at the gene ends were 6 bases for V and 4 bases for J; bases not matched to a gene: 7. This CDR3 is 14 amino acids long. Germline V gene lookup returns CDR1 GTSNPN and CDR2 SVGIG (reference sequence). In DNA, the CDR3 is TGTGCCTGCACTTGGACAGGGGACGGAAACACCATATATTTT. Residues: CACTWTGDGNTIYF.

The genes are TRBV2 and TRBJ1-2; D is possibly TRBD1 (5 bases). V lost 6 bases and J 3 bases, leaving 11 bases between the germline ends. CDR1 and CDR2 (germline): SNHLY, FYNNEI. This CDR3 comprises 13 residues. The CDR3 nucleotides are TGTGCCAGCAGCCCCAGGGTGGACTATGGCTACACCTTC. Protein product: CASSPRVDYGYTF.

This sequence joins TRBV28 and TRBJ1-2; TRBD1 aligns across 7 bases. This CDR3 is 14 amino acids long. Unmatched junction bases numbered 6, after V lost 4 bases and J lost 4 bases. Germline V gives CDR1 MDHEN, CDR2 SYDVKM. DNA for the CDR3: TGTGCCAGCAGTTCGACAGGGTCGGGCTATGGCTACACCTTC. It specifies CASSSTGSGYGYTF.

This clone is a singleton in its sample. The gene calls are TRBV30 and TRBJ1-6; D is unresolved. Germline loops: CDR1 GTSNPN, CDR2 SVGIG (reference sequence). The CDR3 is 13 amino acids. Trimming pared 1 base from V and 8 bases from J, leaving 9 bases between. The CDR3 sequence is CAWSEAQDSPLHF. DNA for the CDR3: TGTGCCTGGAGTGAGGCCCAGGATTCACCCCTCCACTTT.

In this sample, this clone turned up a few times. At one of its ends the junction is not consistent with the germline gene, which may arise from a read error. The rearrangement links TRBV7-7 to TRBJ1-5, with D maybe TRBD1 (6 bases). Looked up from germline, CDR1 is SSHAT and CDR2 is FNYEAQ (reference sequence). The CDR3 contains 14 residues. CDR3 nucleotides: TGTGCTAGCAGCCCCAGGGGACGCAATCAGCCCCAGCATTTT. This encodes CASSPRGRNQPQHF.

The chain is built from TRBV5-4 and TRBJ1-1; D is unresolved. The CDR3 sequence is 12 residues long. Germline CDR1 is SGHNT and CDR2 is YYREEE (reference sequence). With 2 bases removed from V and 1 base from J, the gap between germline ends came to 3 bases. CDR3 bases: TGTGCCAGCAGCTTTCGGAACACTGAAGCTTTCTTT. Its protein product is CASSFRNTEAFF.

Here the CDR3 reads CASSPGTSGRADTQYF. CDR3 coding DNA: TGTGCCAGCAGCCCCGGGACTAGCGGGAGAGCCGATACGCAGTATTTT. The chain joins TRBV5-4 to TRBJ2-3; 14 nucleotides align to TRBD2. V was pared by 4 bases and J by 6 bases, with 7 bases of the junction left unmatched. The CDR3 is 16 residues long. Germline CDR1 and CDR2: SGHNT and YYREEE (reference sequence). Full variable domain (remainder filled in from reference TRBV5-4 and TRBJ2-3): ETGVTQSPTHLIKTRGQQVTLRCSSQSGHNTVSWYQQALGQGPQFIFQYYREEENGRGNFPPRFSGLQFPNYSSELNVNALELDDSALYLCASSPGTSGRADTQYFGPGTRLTVL.

V usage is TRBV27 and J usage is TRBJ2-2; no reliable D call. V dropped 0 bases and J dropped 0 bases, with 5 bases sitting between them. CDR1 is MNHEY and CDR2 is SMNVEV in the germline V gene (reference sequence). CDR3 length equals 15 residues. The CDR3 nucleotides are TGTGCCAGCAGTTTATCTGGGCCGAACACCGGGGAGCTGTTTTTT. This sequence encodes CASSLSGPNTGELFF.

Only one count was recorded for this clone. The chain employs TRBV27 and TRBJ2-7; D is perhaps TRBD1 (5 bases). Germline V CDR1 and CDR2: MNHEY, SMNVEV (reference sequence). V shed 5 bases and J shed 3 bases, with 14 bases lying between them. This CDR3 spans 14 amino acids. The CDR3 DNA is TGTGCCAGCAGTCCCCTAGACAGTAACTACGAGCAGTACTTC. Amino acids: CASSPLDSNYEQYF.

The rearrangement links TRBV5-1 to TRBJ1-4, with D possibly matching TRBD1 (5 bases). CDR1 is SGHRS and CDR2 is YFSETQ in the germline V gene. V lost 3 bases to trimming and J lost 5 bases, with 17 bases between them. The CDR3 loop spans 16 amino acids. CDR3 in DNA: TGCGCCAGCAGCTGGGAGGGGACGATGTTGAATGAAAAACTGTTTTTT. It yields the protein CASSWEGTMLNEKLFF.

This chain connects TRBV7-6 to TRBJ2-7, with 9 bases lining up with TRBD2. V was pared by 2 bases and J by 6 bases, with 11 bases of the junction left unmatched. The length of the CDR3 is 16 residues. Germline V gene data show CDR1 as SGHVS and CDR2 as FNYEAQ. The CDR3 region has the DNA TGTGCCAGCAGCTTAAGGGGCGGGGGGGGAGGTGGCGAGCAGTACTTC. This codes for CASSLRGGGGGGEQYF.

The chain links TRBV5-1 to TRBJ2-5; the match to TRBD1 covers 7 bases. The closer fit of TRBJ2-7 to the DNA end suggests the J call may be wrong. The CDR3 has 13 amino acids. CDR1 is SGHRS, CDR2 YFSETQ, per germline. CDR3 in DNA: TGCGCCAGCAGCTTAAGGGGGCTGTACGAGCAGTACTTC. It encodes CASSLRGLYEQYF.

The V call is TRBV14, the J call TRBJ2-3, with D maybe TRBD1 (5 bases). Germline assignment: CDR1 SGHDN and CDR2 FVKESK. This CDR3 has 14 residues. The V end was cut by 1 base, the J end by 2 bases, with 7 bases between. The CDR3 DNA reads as TGTGCCAGCAGCCAAGCACAGGCCACAGATACGCAGTATTTT. Protein product: CASSQAQATDTQYF.

The chain joins TRBV13 to TRBJ1-4; D unresolved. This CDR3 is built from 13 residues. Looked up from germline, CDR1 is PRHDT and CDR2 is FYEKMQ (reference sequence). V was trimmed by 3 bases and J by 3 bases, leaving 5 bases between them. This CDR3 reads CASSLGANEKLFF. Here the CDR3 DNA reads TGTGCCAGCAGCTTGGGCGCTAATGAAAAACTGTTTTTT.

CDR3 protein: CATSRDRGPYNEQFF. The CDR3, as DNA: TGTGCCACCAGCAGAGATCGGGGTCCCTACAATGAGCAGTTCTTC. The rearrangement links TRBV15 to TRBJ2-1; TRBD2 might be the D (5 bases). The CDR3 has 15 residues. V shed 0 bases and J shed 2 bases, with 8 bases lying between them. Germline CDR1 is LNHNV and CDR2 is YYDKDF (reference sequence).

The chain carries TRBV11-3 and TRBJ2-7; D ambiguous. CDR3 length equals 13 residues. V was trimmed by 4 bases and J by 2 bases, leaving 9 bases between them. The germline CDR1 and CDR2 sequences are SGHNT and YENEEA. The CDR3 DNA reads TGTGCCAGCAGCTCGTTTGCGGCCTACGAGCAGTACTTC. Translation gives CASSSFAAYEQYF.

The rearrangement links TRBV9 to TRBJ2-7, with 12 bases lining up with TRBD1. This CDR3 is 15 amino acids long. The germline V gene encodes CDR1 SGDLS and CDR2 YYNGEE. Unmatched junction bases numbered 4, after V lost 1 base and J lost 5 bases. The CDR3 DNA reads TGTGCCAGCAGCGTATCTGGGACAGGGGGCAACGAGCAGTACTTC. This translates into CASSVSGTGGNEQYF.

The chain is built from TRBV5-8 and TRBJ2-3; the D is unclear. The V end lost 7 bases, the J end lost 3 bases, and 6 bases lay between the germline ends. Germline V gene lookup returns CDR1 SGHTS and CDR2 YDEGEE. The CDR3 is 11 amino acids. CDR3 nucleotide sequence: TGTGCCAGCGTCCATACAGATACGCAGTATTTT. This translates into CASVHTDTQYF.

Comment on this clone: Other DNA sequences in this sample translate to the same CDR3. This CDR3 is CASSLTGTTNEKLFF. As DNA, the CDR3 is TGTGCCAGCAGCTTGACAGGCACAACTAATGAAAAACTGTTTTTT. The chain joins TRBV9 to TRBJ1-4; D possibly corresponds to TRBD1 (6 bases). This CDR3 is 15 amino acids long. With 4 bases removed from V and 0 bases from J, the gap between germline ends came to 10 bases. Germline V gives CDR1 SGDLS, CDR2 YYNGEE.